These T cell receptor beta chains were read from a single sample in a study of identifying expanded T cells in peripheral blood. Assay used: immunoSEQ multiplex PCR; TCRdb lists only in-frame clones, some missing. The sample has around 60,000 clones; over 75% are singletons. Sequencing was performed on blood. The source of these receptors is a person aged 18 to 75 in good health. Each CDR3 is given with its conserved first and last residue. The D gene is left open where the match is weak. Rows may omit the clone size; those that give it use once, few, many or a size class.

16	TRBV7-2	TRBJ1-1	-	-	CASSLAGRGLNTEAFF	TGTGCCAGCAGCTTAGCGGGGCGGGGGTTGAACACTGAAGCTTTCTTT
13	TRBV11-2	TRBJ1-5	-	few	CASSLGTNQPQHF	TGTGCCAGCAGCTTAGGGACTAATCAGCCCCAGCATTTT
18	TRBV9	TRBJ2-3	TRBD2	once	CASSSGLGRTAVTDTQYF	TGTGCCAGCAGCTCCGGACTAGGAAGGACCGCCGTCACAGATACGCAGTATTTT
13	TRBV5-1	TRBJ2-3	-	-	CASSLGRPDTQYF	TGCGCCAGCAGCCTGGGACGACCAGATACGCAGTATTTT
14	TRBV2	TRBJ1-4	-	-	CASSSAGTYEKLFF	TGTGCCAGCAGTAGCGCCGGGACGTATGAAAAACTGTTTTTT
13	TRBV25-1	TRBJ2-4	-	-	CASSGLGKNIQYF	TGTGCCAGCAGTGGCTTAGGCAAAAACATTCAGTACTTC
14	TRBV5-4	TRBJ2-4	TRBD1	-	CASSPGGAKNIQYF	TGTGCCAGCAGCCCAGGGGGAGCCAAAAACATTCAGTACTTC
16	TRBV18	TRBJ1-1	-	-	CASSPTLDLGNTEAFF	TGTGCCAGCTCACCAACCTTGGACCTGGGGAACACTGAAGCTTTCTTT
13	TRBV27	TRBJ1-1	-	-	CASSLGNGRPGVF	TGTGCCAGCAGTTTGGGGAACGGCAGACCGGGCGTTTTT
14	TRBV14	TRBJ1-1	-	-	CASSPPGMNTEAFF	TGTGCCAGCAGCCCCCCAGGGATGAACACTGAAGCTTTCTTT
15	TRBV2	TRBJ1-6	-	few	CASSEERAQGSPLHF	TGTGCCAGCAGTGAAGAAAGGGCCCAGGGATCACCCCTCCACTTT
19	TRBV9	TRBJ2-6	-	-	CASSVSTGTASSGANVLTF	TGTGCCAGCAGCGTGTCGACCGGGACGGCATCTTCTGGGGCCAACGTCCTGACTTTC
14	TRBV5-1	TRBJ2-2	-	-	CASSRLVNSGELFF	TGCGCCAGCAGCCGATTAGTTAATTCCGGGGAGCTGTTTTTT
13	TRBV5-4	TRBJ1-1	-	-	CASSSTGSTEAFF	TGTGCCAGCAGCTCCACAGGGAGCACTGAAGCTTTCTTT
18	TRBV5-4	TRBJ2-4	TRBD1	-	CASSTPGQGALGKNIQYF	TGTGCCAGCAGCACCCCGGGACAGGGGGCGTTGGGCAAAAACATTCAGTACTTC
14	TRBV4-3	TRBJ2-7	-	-	CASSRWTSSYEQYF	TGCGCCAGCAGCCGCTGGACGAGCTCCTACGAGCAGTACTTC
14	TRBV5-1	TRBJ2-7	TRBD1	few	CASRLGGISYEQYF	TGCGCCAGCAGGTTAGGGGGCATCTCCTACGAGCAGTACTTC
16	TRBV7-2	TRBJ1-2	-	-	CASSLIGGQGLYGYTF	TGTGCCAGCAGCTTAATAGGGGGTCAAGGCCTTTATGGCTACACCTTC
16	TRBV5-8	TRBJ2-5	-	-	CASSPRQGAIRGTQYF	TGTGCCAGCAGCCCTCGACAAGGGGCTATTAGGGGGACCCAGTACTTC
14	TRBV5-1	TRBJ2-2	TRBD1	-	CASRGQGSTGELFF	TGCGCCAGCAGAGGACAGGGGTCCACCGGGGAGCTGTTTTTT
12	TRBV5-1	TRBJ1-2	-	-	CASSLVGDGYTF	TGCGCCAGCAGCTTGGTGGGAGATGGCTACACCTTC
12	TRBV13	TRBJ2-5	-	-	CASSLYGETQYF	TGTGCCAGCAGCTTATATGGAGAGACCCAGTACTTC
15	TRBV7-6	TRBJ2-7	TRBD2	-	CASSLGGRGPSEQYF	TGTGCCAGCAGCTTAGGCGGGAGGGGTCCATCCGAGCAGTACTTC
10	TRBV20-1	TRBJ2-5	-	many	CSAGTETQYF	TGCAGTGCTGGAACGGAGACCCAGTACTTC
13	TRBV7-7	TRBJ2-5	-	-	CVPRDGRKETQYF	TGTGTGCCTCGGGACGGGCGAAAAGAGACCCAGTACTTC
15	TRBV9	TRBJ1-2	TRBD1	-	CASSTDRVSDYGYTF	TGTGCCAGCAGCACCGACAGGGTGTCGGACTATGGCTACACCTTC
14	TRBV6-7	TRBJ2-2	TRBD1	-	CANQGTGRIGELFF	TGTGCCAACCAGGGGACAGGGAGAATCGGGGAGCTGTTTTTT
14	TRBV11-2	TRBJ2-5	-	-	CASSLGNRQETQYF	TGTGCCAGCAGCTTAGGGAACAGACAAGAGACCCAGTACTTC
13	TRBV10-1	TRBJ1-2	-	-	CASSDPGLGSYTF	TGCGCCAGCAGTGACCCCGGACTTGGGAGCTACACCTTC
13	TRBV29-1	TRBJ2-5	-	once	CSVQRQSQETQYF	TGCAGCGTTCAGAGGCAGTCACAAGAGACCCAGTACTTC
18	TRBV19	TRBJ2-7	TRBD2	-	CASSIRRRTGGSTYEQYF	TGTGCCAGTAGTATACGGAGGCGGACCGGGGGGTCCACCTACGAGCAGTACTTC
16	TRBV28	TRBJ1-1	-	-	CASSFLAGAGGTEAFF	-
16	TRBV19	TRBJ2-7	TRBD2	-	CASSITERVAGYEQYF	TGTGCCAGTAGTATTACCGAACGGGTAGCGGGATACGAGCAGTACTTC
13	TRBV27	TRBJ2-3	-	-	CASSLRRTDTQYF	TGTGCCAGCAGTTTAAGAAGGACAGATACGCAGTATTTT
13	TRBV29-1	TRBJ2-3	TRBD2	-	CSAGRGSTDTQYF	TGCAGCGCCGGGAGGGGCAGCACAGATACGCAGTATTTT
13	TRBV7-9	TRBJ1-1	-	-	CASSPGSPTEAFF	TGTGCCAGCAGCCCGGGCTCCCCAACTGAAGCTTTCTTT
15	TRBV4-3	TRBJ1-2	-	-	CASSQGGGSAYGYTF	TGCGCCAGCAGCCAAGGAGGGGGATCTGCCTATGGCTACACCTTC
14	TRBV27	TRBJ1-5	-	-	CASSFPDKDQPQHF	TGTGCCAGCAGTTTTCCCGACAAAGATCAGCCCCAGCATTTT
17	TRBV15	TRBJ2-3	TRBD2	-	CATSRDGRLARTDTQYF	TGTGCCACCAGCAGAGATGGGAGACTAGCCCGCACAGATACGCAGTATTTT
14	TRBV4-3	TRBJ1-1	-	once	CASSKGGWNTEAFF	TGCGCCAGCAGCAAAGGAGGTTGGAACACTGAAGCTTTCTTT
16	TRBV5-6	TRBJ2-2	TRBD2	-	CASSLLSGTNTGELFF	TGTGCCAGCAGCTTACTTAGCGGGACGAACACCGGGGAGCTGTTTTTT
15	TRBV5-1	TRBJ1-1	-	-	CASSLGGTTNTEAFF	TGCGCCAGCAGCTTGGGTGGGACAACGAACACTGAAGCTTTCTTT
14	TRBV5-1	TRBJ1-1	-	once	CASRGIAFGGEAFF	TGCGCCAGCAGGGGGATTGCCTTCGGAGGTGAAGCTTTCTTT
16	TRBV7-2	TRBJ1-2	TRBD1	-	CASSSGGQGASYGYTF	TGTGCCAGCAGCTCCGGGGGGCAGGGGGCCTCCTATGGCTACACCTTC
15	TRBV7-6	TRBJ2-5	-	-	CASSPTGGFVETQYF	TGTGCCAGCAGCCCAACCGGAGGGTTTGTAGAGACCCAGTACTTC
11	TRBV20-1	TRBJ2-1	-	-	CSARTGDEQFF	TGCAGTGCTAGAACCGGGGATGAGCAGTTCTTC
15	TRBV10-3	TRBJ2-3	TRBD2	once	CATKQLAGLTDTQYF	TGTGCCACTAAGCAACTAGCGGGTCTGACAGATACGCAGTATTTT